Below, 27 T cell receptor beta chains from the same sample are listed, as sequenced in a study of CD8+CD57+ T cells in acquired aplastic anemia. Flow cytometry had shown expanded CD8+CD57+ cells in the patients chosen for sequencing. Investigators profiled TCR beta VDJ and CDR3 from genomic DNA template. TCRdb analysed the reads with MiXCR anew, one entry per CDR3 protein. Of about 120,000 distinct CDR3 sequences listed, 55% to 70% are singletons. Sequencing was carried out using sorted CD4+, CD8+, or CD8+CD57+ T cells (not recorded which) from PBMCs. These receptors were taken from a human donor with aplastic anemia.

The table lists this clonotype with a count of one. The chain joins TRBV28 to TRBJ2-5, with TRBD2 matching over 10 bases. Unmatched junction bases numbered 5, after V lost 4 bases and J lost 0 bases. The CDR3 is made up of 16 amino acids. Germline V CDR1 and CDR2: MDHEN, SYDVKM. This chain's CDR3 is CASSSSAGGYQETQYF. The DNA of the CDR3 is TGTGCCAGCAGTTCCTCAGCGGGAGGGTACCAAGAGACCCAGTACTTC.

This clonotype appeared many times. This rearrangement joins TRBV20-1 to TRBJ2-1; 8 positions agree with TRBD2. The CDR3 loop spans 15 amino acids. Germline CDR1 and CDR2: DFQATT and SNEGSKA (reference sequence). Unmatched junction bases numbered 10, after V lost 6 bases and J lost 3 bases. The CDR3 DNA reads as TGCAGTGCCAAACAGAGCGGGGGTATCTACAATGAGCAGTTCTTC. Translated, it gives CSAKQSGGIYNEQFF.

This chain uses TRBV5-1 with TRBJ1-6; 8 bases fit TRBD1. The germline CDR1 and CDR2 sequences are SGHRS and YFSETQ. CDR3 length: 14 amino acids. V shed 4 bases and J 7 bases; nucleotides not matched to a gene: 4. The CDR3 DNA reads as TGCGCCAGCAGCCCCCGACAGGGGAATTCACCCCTCCACTTT. Translating it yields CASSPRQGNSPLHF.

The rearrangement uses TRBV20-1 and TRBJ2-1, with D maybe TRBD2 (6 bases). There are 14 residues in the CDR3. The ends were cut back, 2 bases at V and 4 bases at J, with 12 bases in the middle. Germline V gene lookup returns CDR1 DFQATT and CDR2 SNEGSKA (reference sequence). The CDR3 nucleotides read TGCAGTGCTAGACGTAGCGGCCCTTACAATGAGCAGTTCTTC. Its translation: CSARRSGPYNEQFF.

This clonotype was detected a few times. The rearrangement links TRBV10-1 to TRBJ2-3; D gene unclear. Trimming removed 2 bases at V and 6 bases at J, with 12 bases between. The CDR3 sequence is 14 residues long. CDR1 is WNHNN and CDR2 is SYGVQD in the germline V gene (reference sequence). CDR3 protein: CASSEIWNWDTQYF. The CDR3 DNA follows: TGCGCCAGCAGTGAGATTTGGAACTGGGATACGCAGTATTTT.

The DNA of the CDR3 is TGTGCCAGCAGCCAGAATCTTTATGGCTACACCTTC. It specifies CASSQNLYGYTF. The chain joins TRBV7-9 to TRBJ1-2; D call uncertain. The CDR3 totals 12 residues. Per germline, CDR1 SEHNR and CDR2 FQNEAQ (reference sequence). Trimming took 5 bases from V and 5 from J, leaving 9 bases between them.

This clonotype was recorded many times. The genes are TRBV12-3 or TRBV12-4 and TRBJ2-7; 11 bases match TRBD2. V gave up 6 bases and J gave up 7 bases; unmatched junction bases: 8. This CDR3 region has 14 residues. In DNA, the CDR3 is TGTGCCAGCAGCCCGGGACTAGCGGCTGGTGAGCAGTACTTC. Translation: CASSPGLAAGEQYF.

The chain carries TRBV11-2 and TRBJ2-1; 8 bases are a match to TRBD2. The CDR3 runs to 15 residues. Germline V CDR1 and CDR2: SGHAT, FQNNGV. Losses at the gene ends were 4 bases for V and 7 bases for J; bases not matched to a gene: 9. CDR3 sequence reads: CASSWPGGVWNEQFF. DNA of the CDR3: TGTGCCAGCAGCTGGCCCGGGGGGGTATGGAATGAGCAGTTCTTC.

V and J are TRBV6-4 and TRBJ2-3; D not certain. The CDR3 length is 15 residues. Germline V gene data show CDR1 as MRHNA and CDR2 as SNTAGT. V was pared by 5 bases and J by 2 bases, with 14 bases between. The CDR3 nucleotides read TGTGCCAGCAGTAGACAACCCTATGACACAGATACGCAGTATTTT. It is translated as CASSRQPYDTDTQYF.

The chain uses TRBV20-1 and TRBJ1-2; D not resolved. The CDR3 sequence is 13 residues long. V was clipped by 0 bases and J by 1 base, with 6 bases between them. Germline-derived CDR1 and CDR2 are DFQATT and SNEGSKA (reference sequence). The CDR3 loop reads CSARDGVNYGYTF. CDR3 sequence (DNA): TGCAGTGCTAGAGATGGGGTTAACTATGGCTACACCTTC.

V usage is TRBV14 and J usage is TRBJ2-1; TRBD2 matches at 14 bases. CDR3 length: 15 residues. Germline V lookup: CDR1 SGHDN, CDR2 FVKESK. Unmatched junction bases numbered 5, after V lost 5 bases and J lost 8 bases. CDR3 coding DNA: TGTGCCAGCAGCGAGGGACTAGCGGGAGTATATGAGCAGTTCTTC. Amino acids: CASSEGLAGVYEQFF. The entire variable domain, with the rest obtained from reference TRBV14 and TRBJ2-1, is as follows: EAGVTQFPSHSVIEKGQTVTLRCDPISGHDNLYWYRRVMGKEIKFLLHFVKESKQDESGMPNNRFLAERTGGTYSTLKVQPAELEDSGVYFCASSEGLAGVYEQFFGPGTRLTVL.

This clonotype occurred many times. The genes are TRBV9 and TRBJ1-1; D might be TRBD1 (5 bases). Germline CDR1 and CDR2: SGDLS and YYNGEE. The CDR3 loop spans 17 amino acids. V was clipped by 0 bases and J by 3 bases, with 18 bases between them. The CDR3 region is CASSVVPQGRLDTEAFF. The CDR3 DNA reads TGTGCCAGCAGCGTAGTTCCCCAGGGCAGGCTGGACACTGAAGCTTTCTTT.

This chain uses TRBV2 with TRBJ2-7; D is unclear. The germline gives CDR1 SNHLY, CDR2 FYNNEI. This CDR3 spans 13 amino acids. V lost 4 bases to trimming and J lost 5 bases, with 12 bases between them. CDR3 coding DNA: TGTGCCAGCAGTGGGGCAGCAGCAGACGAGCAGTACTTC. Residues: CASSGAAADEQYF.

In this sample, this clonotype turned up once. The chain carries TRBV11-1 and TRBJ2-1, with D unresolved. The CDR3 sequence is 15 residues long. Germline CDR1 SGHAT, CDR2 FQDESV (reference sequence). Trimming shortened V by 1 base and J by 0 bases, and 7 bases separated the two germline ends. CDR3 nucleotides: TGTGCCAGCAGCTTAGAGGCAAGCTCCTACAATGAGCAGTTCTTC. Residues: CASSLEASSYNEQFF.

This clonotype was counted only a few times. V gene TRBV2 combines with J gene TRBJ2-6, with 10 bases identical to TRBD1. Per germline, CDR1 SNHLY and CDR2 FYNNEI. V dropped 6 bases and J dropped 12; count of bases not matched to a gene: 5. CDR3 length: 13 residues. The CDR3 DNA follows: TGTGCCAGCAGCGGGACAGGGGCCCTCGTCCTGACTTTC. Translated: CASSGTGALVLTF.

This chain uses TRBV7-9 with TRBJ2-5, with 8 bases lining up with TRBD2. V lost 5 bases, J lost 5 bases, and 7 bases stayed unmatched. CDR1 SEHNR and CDR2 FQNEAQ come from the germline V gene (reference sequence). The CDR3 has 14 amino acids. CDR3 region: CASSPAGGQETQYF. The CDR3 region has the DNA TGTGCCAGCAGCCCCGCGGGGGGTCAGGAGACCCAGTACTTC.

CDR3 protein: CASSLAGDRVGEQYF. CDR3 nucleotides: TGTGCCAGCAGCTTAGCTGGAGACAGGGTGGGCGAGCAGTACTTC. The chain recombines TRBV11-2 with TRBJ2-7; 7 bases agree with TRBD1. V shed 1 base, J shed 6 bases, and the junction held 9 bases outside the gene matches. CDR3 length: 15 residues. CDR1 SGHAT and CDR2 FQNNGV come from the germline V gene.

The genes are TRBV2 and TRBJ2-3; 12 bases line up with TRBD2. This CDR3 has 16 amino acids. V shed 6 bases and J 6 bases; nucleotides not matched to a gene: 10. CDR1 and CDR2 from the germline V gene are SNHLY and FYNNEI. The CDR3 spells CASRRTSGVTIDTQYF. The CDR3, as DNA: TGTGCCAGCAGGAGGACTAGCGGGGTTACGATTGATACGCAGTATTTT.

The CDR3 protein is CASSPGTSGSADTQYF. DNA for the CDR3: TGTGCCAGCAGCCCCGGGACTAGCGGGAGCGCAGATACGCAGTATTTT. The V gene is TRBV4-2, the J gene TRBJ2-3; TRBD2 agrees at 14 bases. V shed 4 bases, J shed 4 bases, and the junction held 4 bases outside the gene matches. The CDR3 is 16 residues long. Germline CDR1 and CDR2: LGHNA and YNFKEQ.

The chain combines TRBV2 with TRBJ2-5, with D possibly being TRBD2 (7 bases). In germline, CDR1 is SNHLY, CDR2 FYNNEI. With 6 bases removed from V and 5 bases from J, the gap between germline ends came to 16 bases. The CDR3 is 14 amino acids. CDR3 amino acids: CASRRGQGAETQYF. The CDR3 DNA reads as TGTGCCAGCAGGCGGGGGCAGGGCGCTGAGACCCAGTACTTC.

The V gene is TRBV27, the J gene TRBJ2-3; D gene uncertain. The V gene's germline CDR1 is MNHEY and CDR2 SMNVEV (reference sequence). The CDR3 sequence is 16 residues long. Trimming took 0 bases from V and 2 from J, leaving 12 bases between them. The CDR3 loop reads CASSLSIIWVTDTQYF. CDR3 DNA sequence: TGTGCCAGCAGTTTATCGATAATTTGGGTCACAGATACGCAGTATTTT.

The gene calls are TRBV24-1 and TRBJ2-7; possible D gene TRBD1, 5 bases. Deletions cut 6 bases from V and 1 base from J, with 9 bases between. The CDR3 spans 13 residues. From germline, CDR1 is KGHDR and CDR2 SFDVKD. CDR3 in DNA: TGTGCCACCAGTCATACAGGTTCCTACGAGCAGTACTTC. Translated, it gives CATSHTGSYEQYF.

The chain combines TRBV10-3 with TRBJ2-5; 8 bases match TRBD2. J gave up 5 bases and V 10 bases, and 9 bases lay outside the gene matches. There are 13 residues in the CDR3. The germline CDR1 and CDR2 sequences are ENHRY and SYGVKD. The CDR3 DNA reads TGTGCCACCAAATTGACTAGCGTGGAGACCCAGTACTTC. Translation gives CATKLTSVETQYF.

J is TRBJ2-5 and V is TRBV6-1, with TRBD1 matching over 7 bases. This CDR3 is built from 14 residues. Trimming cost V 8 bases and J 5 bases; bases outside gene matches: 11. The germline V gene has CDR1 MNHNS and CDR2 SASEGT. CDR3 amino acids: CASSKPGTEETQYF. CDR3 DNA: TGTGCCAGCTCGAAGCCTGGGACAGAGGAGACCCAGTACTTC.

This clonotype was observed a handful of times. This sequence joins TRBV5-4 and TRBJ1-6, with TRBD1 matching 7 bases. J gave up 15 bases and V 4 bases, and 10 bases lay outside the gene matches. This CDR3 is built from 13 residues. Germline V gene data show CDR1 as SGHNT and CDR2 as YYREEE (reference sequence). CDR3 in amino acids: CASSGGLDRFLHF. In DNA, the CDR3 is TGTGCCAGCAGCGGAGGCCTGGACAGGTTCCTCCACTTT.

This clonotype appeared many times. J is TRBJ1-1 and V is TRBV20-1; maybe TRBD1 (5 bases). In germline, CDR1 is DFQATT, CDR2 SNEGSKA (reference sequence). Deletions cut 5 bases from V and 10 bases from J, with 20 bases between. The CDR3 runs to 13 residues. CDR3 in DNA: TGCAGTGCTCCCCGCGGGGACCTCGGGGGAGCTTTCTTT. Protein product: CSAPRGDLGGAFF.

The V call is TRBV10-3, the J call TRBJ1-1, with a tentative D call TRBD1 (5 bases). The CDR3 is 11 amino acids. From germline, CDR1 is ENHRY and CDR2 SYGVKD. The V and J ends lost 4 bases and 7 bases respectively, with 7 bases between them. The CDR3 protein is CAISGGGEAFF. The CDR3 nucleotides read TGTGCCATCAGTGGCGGGGGTGAAGCTTTCTTT.